This TCR beta chain was identified in a study of blood T cell repertoires in COVID-19 (TCRdb year 2020). Describing the broader study: Samples covering the acute and convalescent phases of COVID-19 were provided by collaborators in the United States, Italy and Spain. The prospective study material was composed of cDNA or gDNA derived from T cells, B-cell-depleted T cells, or PBMCs. The dataset comprised deeply sampled blood TCRbeta repertoires from subjects exposed to, actively infected with, or recovered from COVID-19. The repertoires were released in a freely available public database intended as a resource for research on the immune response to SARS-CoV-2. The samples were drawn from the first 160 participants of the ongoing ImmuneRACE study and from 950 to 1,500 subjects provided by 6 global collaborators. The sample metadata nearly always contained a de-identified subject ID, COVID-19 status, age in years and sex. HLA class I and class II types, where available, came from metadata supplied by the sample provider rather than from assay-based typing. Study-level results and caveats: The amount of clinical and demographic metadata varied by source and participant and was provided uncurated.

With regard to this clone: The antigen this receptor binds is unknown. No quality values exist for individual bases; no much larger clone is one base distant.

TCRbeta CDR3 regions were amplified from genomic DNA by means of the immunoSEQ Assay, a bias-controlled multiplex PCR. From the authors' description of their analysis: Nucleated cell counts per sample were estimated from amplification of reference gene primers within the assay. To quantify the absolute abundance of each unique TCRbeta CDR3 rearrangement, sequence reads were collapsed and filtered. For each sample, productive Simpson clonality was calculated as the square root of Simpson's diversity index across productive rearrangements. TCRdb's version of the immuneACCESS table is confined to in-frame rearrangements and falls short of the full clone set. An unresolved V gene accounts for under half of the shortfall where checked; the remainder is of unknown origin. From that table come the V and J calls and clone size; the DNA was used to work out D and trimming. The sample table records 110,000 or so clones; about four fifths of these occur just once. Roughly 8.1% of the sample goes to the ten largest clones.

Measured from the cysteine to the phenylalanine, the CDR3 is 14 residues long. CDR3 DNA only is kept here, 42 bases in frame from base 1. The germline V gene (reference sequence) specifies MNHEY as CDR1 and SMNVEV as CDR2. V is pruned by 8 bases and J by 4 bases, leaving 6 bases of the junction without a gene match. Whole blood was collected in K2EDTA tubes by collaborating institutions according to the institutions' own protocols. For TCRbeta analysis, collaborator samples were shipped as frozen whole blood, as isolated PBMCs, or as DNA extracted from either sample type. This clonotype was sampled from a woman aged 40 to 50 with acute or convalescent COVID-19. Specimen: peripheral blood. Rearrangement joined TRBV27 to TRBJ1-1; TRBD1 lines up with 11 middle nucleotides. The DNA reads as follows: TGTGCCAGCCGGACAGGGGGCTGGAGCACTGAAGCTTTCTTT. This translates into CASRTGGWSTEAFF.